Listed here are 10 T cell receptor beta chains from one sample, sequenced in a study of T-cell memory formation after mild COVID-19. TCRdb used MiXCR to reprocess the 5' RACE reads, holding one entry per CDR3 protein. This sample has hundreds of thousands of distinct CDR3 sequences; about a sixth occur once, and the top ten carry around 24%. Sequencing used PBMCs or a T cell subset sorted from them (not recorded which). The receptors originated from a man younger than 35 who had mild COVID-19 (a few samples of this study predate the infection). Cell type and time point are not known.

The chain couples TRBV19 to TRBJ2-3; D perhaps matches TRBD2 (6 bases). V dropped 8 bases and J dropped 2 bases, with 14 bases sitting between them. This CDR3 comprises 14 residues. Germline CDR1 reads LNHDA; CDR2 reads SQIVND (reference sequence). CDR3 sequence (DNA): TGTGCCAGTCGTCCTAGCGTAGACACAGATACGCAGTATTTT. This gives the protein CASRPSVDTDTQYF.

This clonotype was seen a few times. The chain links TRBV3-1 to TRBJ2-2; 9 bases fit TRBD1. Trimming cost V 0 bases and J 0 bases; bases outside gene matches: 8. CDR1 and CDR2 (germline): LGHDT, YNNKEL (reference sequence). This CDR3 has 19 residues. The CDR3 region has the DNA TGTGCCAGCAGCCAAGATTGGACAGGGGCTATAACGAACACCGGGGAGCTGTTTTTT. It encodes CASSQDWTGAITNTGELFF.

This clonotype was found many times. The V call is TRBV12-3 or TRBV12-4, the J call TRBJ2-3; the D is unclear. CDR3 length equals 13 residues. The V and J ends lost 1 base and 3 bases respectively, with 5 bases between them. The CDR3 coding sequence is TGTGCCAGCAGTTTAGTGTCGACAGATACGCAGTATTTT. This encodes CASSLVSTDTQYF.

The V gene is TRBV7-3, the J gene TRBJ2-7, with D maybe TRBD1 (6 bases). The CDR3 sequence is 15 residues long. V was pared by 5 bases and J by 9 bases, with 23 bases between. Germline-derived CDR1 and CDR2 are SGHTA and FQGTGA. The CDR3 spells CASSLGVVQGPTQYF. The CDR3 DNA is TGTGCCAGCAGCCTAGGGGTGGTGCAGGGGCCTACGCAGTACTTC. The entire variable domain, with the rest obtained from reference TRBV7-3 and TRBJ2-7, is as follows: GAGVSQTPSNKVTEKGKYVELRCDPISGHTALYWYRQSLGQGPEFLIYFQGTGAADDSGLPNDRFFAVRPEGSVSTLKIQRTERGDSAVYLCASSLGVVQGPTQYFGPGTRLTVT.

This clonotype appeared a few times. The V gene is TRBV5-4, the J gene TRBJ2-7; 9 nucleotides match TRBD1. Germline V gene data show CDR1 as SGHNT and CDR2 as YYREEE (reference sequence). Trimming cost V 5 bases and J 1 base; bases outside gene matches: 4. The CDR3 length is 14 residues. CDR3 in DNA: TGTGCCAGCAGAGCCGGGACAGGGTCCTACGAGCAGTACTTC. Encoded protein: CASRAGTGSYEQYF.

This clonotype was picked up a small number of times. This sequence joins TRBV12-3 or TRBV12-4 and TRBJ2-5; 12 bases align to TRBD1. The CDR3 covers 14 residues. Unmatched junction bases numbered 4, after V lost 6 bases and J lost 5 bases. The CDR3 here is CASSRGQGAETQYF. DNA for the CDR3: TGTGCCAGCAGCCGGGGACAGGGGGCCGAGACCCAGTACTTC.

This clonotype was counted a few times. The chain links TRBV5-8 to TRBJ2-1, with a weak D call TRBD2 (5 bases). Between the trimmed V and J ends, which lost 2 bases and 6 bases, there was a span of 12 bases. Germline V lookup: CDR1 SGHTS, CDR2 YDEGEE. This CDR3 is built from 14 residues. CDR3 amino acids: CASSFWASGNEQFF. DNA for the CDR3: TGTGCCAGCAGCTTTTGGGCCAGCGGCAATGAGCAGTTCTTC. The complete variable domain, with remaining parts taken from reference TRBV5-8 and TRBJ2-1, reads EAGVTQSPTHLIKTRGQQATLRCSPISGHTSVYWYQQALGLGLQFLLWYDEGEERNRGNFPPRFSGRQFPNYSSELNVNALELEDSALYLCASSFWASGNEQFFGPGTRLTVL.

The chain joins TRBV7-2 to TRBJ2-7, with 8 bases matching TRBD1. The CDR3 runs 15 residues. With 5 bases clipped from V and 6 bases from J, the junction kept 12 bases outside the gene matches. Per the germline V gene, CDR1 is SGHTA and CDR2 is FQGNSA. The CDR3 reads CASSPRTGPVLEQYF. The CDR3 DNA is TGTGCCAGCAGCCCGAGGACAGGGCCGGTTCTCGAGCAGTACTTC.

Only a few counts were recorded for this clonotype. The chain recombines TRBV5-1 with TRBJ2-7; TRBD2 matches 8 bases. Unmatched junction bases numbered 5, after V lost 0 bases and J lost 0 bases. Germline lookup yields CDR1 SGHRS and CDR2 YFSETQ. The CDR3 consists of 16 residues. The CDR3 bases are TGCGCCAGCAGCTTGGCGGGGGGGCTCGGCTCCTACGAGCAGTACGTC. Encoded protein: CASSLAGGLGSYEQYV.

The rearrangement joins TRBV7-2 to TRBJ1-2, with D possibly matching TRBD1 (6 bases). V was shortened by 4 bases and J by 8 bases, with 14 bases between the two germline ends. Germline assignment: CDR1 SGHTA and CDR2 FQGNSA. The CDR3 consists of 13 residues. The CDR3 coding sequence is TGTGCCAGCAGCTCAACAGGGAGAAGGGGCTACACCTTC. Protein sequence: CASSSTGRRGYTF.